This T cell receptor (beta chain) was profiled in a study of T-cell memory formation after mild COVID-19. By its share, this clonotype is medium-sized. Losses at the gene ends were 5 bases for V and 0 bases for J; bases not matched to a gene: 6. CDR1 is ENHRY, CDR2 SYGVKD, per germline. CDR3 length: 17 amino acids. MiXCR, run by TCRdb on the 5' RACE reads, gives a single entry per CDR3 protein. This table holds some 450,000 distinct CDR3 sequences, more than 15% found once. This receptor was obtained from a man aged 18 to 30 who had mild COVID-19 (a few samples of this study predate the infection). Cell type and time point are not known. Specimen: PBMCs or a T cell subset sorted from them (not recorded which). This chain links TRBV10-3 with TRBJ2-1; TRBD1 matches at 11 bases. In nucleotides, the CDR3 is TGTGCCATCAGTTCCTCCGGGACAGGGGGCTCCTACAATGAGCAGTTCTTC. Its protein is CAISSSGTGGSYNEQFF.